Below are 29 T cell receptor beta chains sequenced from a single sample in a study of cytotoxic CD8 clonotypes in ibrutinib-treated CLL. Measured with immunoSEQ multiplex PCR; TCRdb has only the in-frame clones, and not every one. This table holds approximately 120,000 clones, about 85% found once. The material was PBMCs, obtained after 24 months of ibrutinib treatment. Source of these receptors: a human donor with chronic lymphocytic leukemia.

The chain joins TRBV2 to TRBJ2-2; the D gene is possibly TRBD1 (5 bases). CDR3 size: 19 residues. Germline V lookup: CDR1 SNHLY, CDR2 FYNNEI. V lost 1 base and J lost 4, with 22 bases in between. For the CDR3, the DNA is TGTGCCAGCAGTGAAGGAAAGGGCAGGGAAATTCGGAGCACCGGGGAGCTGTTTTTT. Its protein product is CASSEGKGREIRSTGELFF. Combining the CDR3 with reference TRBV2 and TRBJ2-2 gives the whole variable domain EPEVTQTPSHQVTQMGQEVILRCVPISNHLYFYWYRQILGQKVEFLVSFYNNEISEKSEIFDDQFSVERPDGSNFTLKIRSTKLEDSAMYFCASSEGKGREIRSTGELFFGEGSRLTVL.

In its sample, this clone was seen once. This sequence joins TRBV7-2 and TRBJ1-1; a weak D match, TRBD1 (6 bases). The CDR3 has 14 residues. CDR1 is SGHTA, CDR2 FQGNSA, per germline. Trimming pared 2 bases from V and 6 bases from J, leaving 13 bases between. This CDR3 reads CASSLMRGDSEAFF. CDR3 coding DNA: TGTGCCAGCAGCTTAATGAGGGGGGATTCTGAAGCTTTCTTT.

The J gene is TRBJ1-4, the V gene TRBV18; D call uncertain. V gave up 6 bases and J gave up 6 bases, with 8 bases separating them. The CDR3 consists of 12 residues. CDR1 and CDR2 (germline): KGHSH, LQKENI. The CDR3 is CASSATDEKLFF. CDR3 bases: TGTGCCAGCTCCGCGACGGATGAAAAACTGTTTTTT.

The CDR3 coding sequence is TGTGCCAGTAGTCCATTCCGGCAGGGGGGACCCTACGAGCAGTACTTC. This codes for CASSPFRQGGPYEQYF. The gene calls are TRBV19 and TRBJ2-7, with D maybe TRBD1 (7 bases). V was cut by 5 bases and J by 2 bases, with 19 bases left in between. The CDR3 is made up of 16 amino acids. Germline lookup yields CDR1 LNHDA and CDR2 SQIVND (reference sequence).

The chain joins TRBV6-5 to TRBJ2-5; 7 bases are a match to TRBD2. The CDR3 runs to 14 residues. The germline CDR1 and CDR2 sequences are MNHEY and SVGAGI. V trimming: 0 bases; J trimming: 5 bases; junction bases outside the gene matches: 3. The CDR3 spells CASSYSGGSETQYF. The CDR3 bases are TGTGCCAGCAGTTACTCTGGCGGGAGTGAGACCCAGTACTTC.

This chain joins TRBV18 and TRBJ1-6; 8 bases agree with TRBD1. The CDR3 loop spans 20 amino acids. In germline, CDR1 is KGHSH, CDR2 LQKENI. V lost 3 bases to trimming and J lost 7 bases; unmatched junction nucleotides: 20. CDR3 residues: CASSPLRRDRSLVGNSPLHF. DNA for the CDR3: TGTGCCAGCTCACCTCTTCGTCGGGACAGGTCTTTAGTAGGGAATTCACCCCTCCACTTT.

This chain links TRBV19 with TRBJ2-2; D is perhaps TRBD1 (5 bases). CDR3 length equals 13 residues. Per germline, CDR1 LNHDA and CDR2 SQIVND (reference sequence). Trimming took off 2 bases at V and 5 bases at J, with 6 bases between the two ends. CDR3 bases: TGTGCCAGTAGTATACAGGGAACCGGGGAGCTGTTTTTT. Encoded protein: CASSIQGTGELFF.

The chain has TRBV30 and TRBJ1-1, with TRBD1 matching over 11 bases. Germline V CDR1 and CDR2: GTSNPN, SVGIG (reference sequence). The V and J ends lost 3 bases and 4 bases, in that order; junction bases with no gene match: 1. The CDR3 consists of 13 residues. CDR3 DNA: TGTGCCTGGAGGGGGACAGGGGGCACTGAAGCTTTCTTT. Amino acids: CAWRGTGGTEAFF.

This rearrangement joins TRBV6-1 to TRBJ1-4; tentative D call: TRBD1 (5 bases). This CDR3 is 17 amino acids long. CDR1 is MNHNS and CDR2 is SASEGT in the germline V gene. The V gene lost 3 bases and the J gene lost 0 bases, with 14 bases spanning the gap. The CDR3 DNA follows: TGTGCCAGCAGTGATGCGATGGGGCCTGCAACTAATGAAAAACTGTTTTTT. It is translated as CASSDAMGPATNEKLFF.

This rearrangement joins TRBV11-2 to TRBJ1-2, with 9 positions matching TRBD1. CDR3 length equals 14 residues. Trimming took 5 bases from V and 2 from J; bases not matched to a gene: 3. CDR1 is SGHAT and CDR2 is FQNNGV in the germline V gene. CDR3 nucleotide sequence: TGTGCCAGCAGCCCTGGACAGGGGAACTATGGCTACACCTTC. Amino acids: CASSPGQGNYGYTF.

CDR3 nucleotides: TGCAGCGTTGAGAAGAGGACCACTGAAGCTTTCTTT. This gives the protein CSVEKRTTEAFF. The chain recombines TRBV29-1 with TRBJ1-1; D unresolved. Trimming removed 3 bases at V and 4 bases at J, with 9 bases between. Per the germline V gene, CDR1 is SQVTM and CDR2 is ANQGSEA. This CDR3 is 12 amino acids long. The variable domain in full, with the rest retrieved from reference TRBV29-1 and TRBJ1-1, is SAVISQKPSRDICQRGTSLTIQCQVDSQVTMMFWYRQQPGQSLTLIATANQGSEATYESGFVIDKFPISRPNLTFSTLTVSNMSPEDSSIYLCSVEKRTTEAFFGQGTRLTVV.

The rearrangement joins TRBV5-1 to TRBJ1-3; D call uncertain. This CDR3 comprises 14 residues. V was trimmed by 4 bases and J by 3 bases, leaving 11 bases between them. Germline values: CDR1 SGHRS, CDR2 YFSETQ. The CDR3 DNA reads TGCGCCAGCAGCCCCGACCTAGGTGGAAACACCATATATTTT. It encodes CASSPDLGGNTIYF.

This chain joins TRBV5-1 and TRBJ2-5; TRBD2 matches at 10 bases. Germline V CDR1 and CDR2: SGHRS, YFSETQ. The CDR3 sequence is 14 residues long. Trimming cost V 0 bases and J 4 bases; bases outside gene matches: 0. The CDR3 coding sequence is TGCGCCAGCAGCTTGGGACTAGCGGGAGAGACCCAGTACTTC. Translation gives CASSLGLAGETQYF.

The chain uses TRBV27 and TRBJ2-3, with unresolved D. Trimming took 6 bases from V and 6 from J, leaving 19 bases between them. The CDR3 length is 15 residues. Germline CDR1 and CDR2: MNHEY and SMNVEV (reference sequence). As DNA, the CDR3 is TGTGCCAGCAGGCCGATGGGTCCTAGAAGGGATACGCAGTATTTT. Its protein is CASRPMGPRRDTQYF.

Here the CDR3 reads CAISPKQSEKLFF. Here the CDR3 DNA reads TGTGCCATCAGCCCGAAGCAAAGCGAAAAACTGTTTTTT. The chain employs TRBV10-3 and TRBJ1-4; D gene unclear. In germline, CDR1 is ENHRY, CDR2 SYGVKD. Between the trimmed V and J ends, which lost 6 bases and 8 bases, there was a span of 13 bases. The CDR3 contains 13 residues.

This clone was counted a few times. The chain uses TRBV7-6 and TRBJ1-1; the D is unclear. The germline CDR1 and CDR2 sequences are SGHVS and FNYEAQ. Trimming removed 5 bases at V and 4 bases at J, with 17 bases between. CDR3 size: 15 residues. This chain's CDR3 is CASSSVPGAGTEAFF. CDR3 nucleotide sequence: TGTGCCAGCAGCAGTGTACCGGGAGCGGGCACTGAAGCTTTCTTT.

The rearrangement links TRBV15 to TRBJ2-1; possibly TRBD1 for D (5 bases). The V gene's germline CDR1 is LNHNV and CDR2 YYDKDF (reference sequence). The CDR3 length is 15 residues. Trimming left V 0 bases short and J 6 bases short, with 12 bases between. The CDR3 reads CATSRDGWQGNEQFF. The CDR3 DNA follows: TGTGCCACCAGCAGAGATGGGTGGCAGGGCAATGAGCAGTTCTTC.

The V gene is TRBV5-1, the J gene TRBJ2-3; 7 bases map to TRBD1. Trimming at V came to 1 base and at J to 2 bases, leaving 7 bases not matched to a gene. Germline assignment: CDR1 SGHRS and CDR2 YFSETQ. There are 16 residues in the CDR3. The CDR3 bases are TGCGCCAGCAGCTTGACGCGGACAGGACCCACAGATACGCAGTATTTT. Residues: CASSLTRTGPTDTQYF.

CDR3 region: CASSRTGTTNEKLFF. CDR3 in DNA: TGTGCCAGCTCACGTACAGGAACAACTAATGAAAAACTGTTTTTT. The rearrangement uses TRBV18 and TRBJ1-4; weak D call: TRBD1 (5 bases). V lost 4 bases and J 0 bases, leaving 9 bases between the germline ends. This CDR3 region has 15 residues. CDR1 is KGHSH and CDR2 is LQKENI in the germline V gene. Combining the CDR3 with reference TRBV18 and TRBJ1-4 gives the whole variable domain NAGVMQNPRHLVRRRGQEARLRCSPMKGHSHVYWYRQLPEEGLKFMVYLQKENIIDESGMPKERFSAEFPKEGPSILRIQQVVRGDSAAYFCASSRTGTTNEKLFFGSGTQLSVL.

This chain uses TRBV6-5 with TRBJ2-1; D is unclear. Germline CDR1 and CDR2: MNHEY and SVGAGI. The CDR3 consists of 13 residues. The V gene lost 1 base and the J gene lost 5 bases, with 6 bases spanning the gap. CDR3 nucleotides: TGTGCCAGCAGTTACTTTGGGGACAATGAGCAGTTCTTC. It translates to CASSYFGDNEQFF.

The chain combines TRBV19 with TRBJ1-6; 8 nucleotides align to TRBD1. V was clipped by 3 bases and J by 6 bases; unmatched bases: 4. Germline V CDR1 and CDR2: LNHDA, SQIVND (reference sequence). The CDR3 spans 15 residues. CDR3 in DNA: TGTGCCAGTAGTATCGGAACAGGGGGTAATTCACCCCTCCACTTT. Its translation: CASSIGTGGNSPLHF.

This chain uses TRBV18 with TRBJ2-2; 7 nucleotides match TRBD1. V was clipped by 6 bases and J by 6 bases; unmatched bases: 7. Germline CDR1 reads KGHSH; CDR2 reads LQKENI. This CDR3 has 14 residues. The CDR3 nucleotides read TGTGCCAGCTCTACCGACAGGGCGGCCGGGGAGCTGTTTTTT. Its translation: CASSTDRAAGELFF.

This chain connects TRBV5-6 to TRBJ1-6; 8 bases align to TRBD1. After removal of 2 bases from V and 11 bases from J, the junction contained 9 bases not matched to a gene. The CDR3 totals 15 residues. The germline CDR1 and CDR2 sequences are SGHDT and YYEEEE. CDR3 bases: TGTGCCAGCAGCTTTGGGACAGGACATATAACACCCCTCCACTTT. Translating it yields CASSFGTGHITPLHF.

The V and J genes are TRBV5-6 and TRBJ1-5, with D uncertain. V was shortened by 1 base and J by 6 bases, with 5 bases between the two germline ends. The germline V gene encodes CDR1 SGHDT and CDR2 YYEEEE. The CDR3 runs to 12 residues. Here the CDR3 reads CASSLFGQPQHF. The DNA for the CDR3 is TGTGCCAGCAGCTTGTTCGGTCAGCCCCAGCATTTT.

The sample holds a few counts of this clone. The chain combines TRBV5-8 with TRBJ1-1, with D unresolved. The CDR3 is 17 amino acids. CDR1 and CDR2 (germline): SGHTS, YDEGEE. V lost 0 bases to trimming and J lost 1 base, with 16 bases between them. CDR3 in DNA: TGTGCCAGCAGCTTGGTTCTAGGTAGCGGTCGGAACACTGAAGCTTTCTTT. Its translation: CASSLVLGSGRNTEAFF.

The chain carries TRBV5-4 and TRBJ2-7; D is unclear. The CDR3 runs to 15 residues. Germline lookup yields CDR1 SGHNT and CDR2 YYREEE (reference sequence). The V end was cut by 0 bases, the J end by 5 bases, with 15 bases between. The CDR3 loop is CASSLAGRSGHEQYF. The CDR3 DNA reads TGTGCCAGCAGCTTGGCCGGCAGGTCGGGCCACGAGCAGTACTTC.

The CDR3 DNA is TGTGCCAGCAGCCGGGTTTTCGGGTTGAGGGGTTCACCCCTCCACTTT. Translating it yields CASSRVFGLRGSPLHF. The V and J genes are TRBV7-9 and TRBJ1-6; tentatively, D is TRBD1 (5 bases). Germline lookup yields CDR1 SEHNR and CDR2 FQNEAQ (reference sequence). This CDR3 is built from 16 residues. V shed 5 bases and J shed 9 bases, with 20 bases lying between them.

The CDR3 protein is CASRDRVRKGYTF. Written as DNA, the CDR3 is TGCGCCAGCAGGGACAGGGTGCGGAAGGGCTACACCTTC. This sequence joins TRBV10-2 and TRBJ1-2, with 8 bases lining up with TRBD1. Germline loops: CDR1 WSHSY, CDR2 SAAADI. After removal of 6 bases from V and 8 bases from J, the junction contained 8 bases not matched to a gene. There are 13 residues in the CDR3.

The V call is TRBV9, the J call TRBJ1-1; TRBD1 might be the D (6 bases). The CDR3 covers 16 residues. Germline V gene sequence: CDR1 SGDLS, CDR2 YYNGEE. The V end lost 0 bases, the J end lost 2 bases, and 14 bases lay between the germline ends. DNA of the CDR3: TGTGCCAGCAGCGTAGGCTGGGGGGGCACCAACACTGAAGCTTTCTTT. Its protein product is CASSVGWGGTNTEAFF. The entire variable domain, with the rest obtained from reference TRBV9 and TRBJ1-1, is as follows: DSGVTQTPKHLITATGQRVTLRCSPRSGDLSVYWYQQSLDQGLQFLIQYYNGEERAKGNILERFSAQQFPDLHSELNLSSLELGDSALYFCASSVGWGGTNTEAFFGQGTRLTVV.